The 30 T cell receptor beta chains listed next were all sequenced from one sample in a study of T-cell memory formation after mild COVID-19. From the 5' RACE reads, TCRdb called clonotypes with MiXCR, one entry per CDR3 protein. The repertoire holds hundreds of thousands of distinct CDR3 sequences, with 15% to 20% as singletons. Sequencing was done on a sample of PBMCs or a T cell subset sorted from them (not recorded which). All receptors derive from an adult woman who had mild COVID-19 (a few samples of this study predate the infection). Cell type and time point are not known.

The J gene is TRBJ2-5, the V gene TRBV9; D not resolved. V dropped 0 bases and J dropped 1 base, with 16 bases sitting between them. Germline V CDR1 and CDR2: SGDLS, YYNGEE. CDR3 size: 17 residues. The CDR3, as DNA: TGTGCCAGCAGCGTAGGGTTTAAGGCAGCGCTCCAAGAGACCCAGTACTTC. As protein: CASSVGFKAALQETQYF.

This clonotype has just a few counts. V usage is TRBV18 and J usage is TRBJ1-1; D gene ambiguous. Germline V lookup: CDR1 KGHSH, CDR2 LQKENI. The ends were cut back, 3 bases at V and 11 bases at J, with 16 bases in the middle. The CDR3 has 13 residues. CDR3 loop: CASSPSLGNSAFF. As DNA, the CDR3 is TGTGCCAGCTCACCGTCCCTGGGGAACTCGGCTTTCTTT.

The chain links TRBV11-3 to TRBJ1-2; D gene unclear. Germline V CDR1 and CDR2: SGHNT, YENEEA. The CDR3 sequence is 12 residues long. V lost 5 bases and J 4 bases, leaving 8 bases between the germline ends. In DNA, the CDR3 is TGTGCCAGCAGCCAGAGGACCTATGGCTACACCTTC. It yields the protein CASSQRTYGYTF.

This clonotype was counted at least ten times. V and J are TRBV7-2 and TRBJ2-5; D may be TRBD1 or TRBD2 (5 bases each). This CDR3 contains 14 residues. The germline V and J ends were trimmed by 0 bases and 2 bases, with 7 bases remaining between them. Germline V gene data show CDR1 as SGHTA and CDR2 as FQGNSA. CDR3 DNA sequence: TGTGCCAGCAGCTTAGCGGGACGACAAGAGACCCAGTACTTC. Amino acids: CASSLAGRQETQYF. The full variable domain, its missing parts supplied by reference TRBV7-2 and TRBJ2-5, is GAGVSQSPSNKVTEKGKDVELRCDPISGHTALYWYRQSLGQGLEFLIYFQGNSAPDKSGLPSDRFSAERTGGSVSTLTIQRTQQEDSAVYLCASSLAGRQETQYFGPGTRLLVL.

This clonotype was observed a handful of times. Its ends do not fully match the called genes, so a read error is possible. This chain joins TRBV14 and TRBJ2-5; TRBD2 might be the D (6 bases). Per the germline V gene, CDR1 is SGHDN and CDR2 is FVKESK. This CDR3 contains 14 residues. CDR3 protein: CASSQRGRQGLFSF. The CDR3, as DNA: TGTGCCAGCAGCCAACGAGGGAGGCAGGGCCTATTCTCCTTC.

The chain recombines TRBV11-3 with TRBJ2-2; D uncertain. V lost 2 bases to trimming and J lost 1 base, with 8 bases between them. CDR1 is SGHNT and CDR2 is YENEEA in the germline V gene. This CDR3 region has 15 residues. The CDR3 is CASSLRAMNTGELFF. The CDR3 coding sequence is TGTGCCAGCAGCTTACGAGCCATGAACACCGGGGAGCTGTTTTTT.

This sequence joins TRBV10-3 and TRBJ1-3; D unclear. The V and J ends lost 2 bases and 6 bases respectively, with 5 bases between them. This CDR3 region has 12 residues. Germline V gives CDR1 ENHRY, CDR2 SYGVKD. The CDR3 coding sequence is TGTGCCATCAGTGAGAGGGAAAACACCATATATTTT. Translating gives CAISERENTIYF.

The chain carries TRBV7-2 and TRBJ1-2; 8 bases are shared with TRBD1. The germline CDR1 and CDR2 sequences are SGHTA and FQGNSA. The CDR3 spans 15 residues. The junction had 9 bases not matched to a gene; V was cut back by 3 bases and J by 6 bases. The CDR3: CASSLSTGGRDGYTF. DNA for the CDR3: TGTGCCAGCAGCTTGAGTACAGGGGGTAGGGATGGCTACACCTTC.

The CDR3 DNA is TGTGCCATCAGTGAGTCGACGGGCAGGATCACCCTCCACTTT. Encoded protein: CAISESTGRITLHF. This rearrangement joins TRBV10-3 to TRBJ1-6; D call uncertain. V dropped 0 bases and J dropped 14 bases, with 14 bases sitting between them. Germline loops: CDR1 ENHRY, CDR2 SYGVKD. The CDR3 is 14 residues long.

The sample holds a few counts of this clonotype. The chain is built from TRBV7-9 and TRBJ1-2, with 7 bases fitting TRBD1. J was trimmed by 2 bases and V by 6 bases; bases with no gene match: 6. CDR1 SEHNR and CDR2 FQNEAQ come from the germline V gene (reference sequence). This CDR3 region has 14 residues. CDR3 DNA: TGTGCCAGCAGGGACCGCAGGGGGAACTATGGCTACACCTTC. It is translated as CASRDRRGNYGYTF.

This clonotype was detected a few times. The V gene is TRBV24-1, the J gene TRBJ2-5, with TRBD1 matching over 7 bases. The CDR3 is 18 residues long. Losses at the gene ends were 7 bases for V and 0 bases for J; bases not matched to a gene: 16. Germline CDR1 KGHDR, CDR2 SFDVKD. CDR3 in amino acids: CATSGRTGGPHYQETQYF. The CDR3 DNA reads TGTGCCACCAGCGGAAGGACAGGAGGACCCCATTACCAAGAGACCCAGTACTTC.

The genes are TRBV19 and TRBJ1-5; no reliable D call. Germline-derived CDR1 and CDR2 are LNHDA and SQIVND (reference sequence). The CDR3 runs to 15 residues. The V and J ends lost 3 bases and 0 bases respectively, with 9 bases between them. Here the CDR3 DNA reads TGTGCCAGTAGTATTGCCAGGTATAGCAATCAGCCCCAGCATTTT. Encoded protein: CASSIARYSNQPQHF.

The CDR3: CATSTTSGVTGELFF. In DNA form, the CDR3 reads TGTGCCACCAGTACAACTAGCGGGGTCACCGGGGAGCTGTTTTTT. V usage is TRBV24-1 and J usage is TRBJ2-2; 10 bases map to TRBD2. This CDR3 contains 15 residues. V lost 6 bases to trimming and J lost 4 bases; unmatched junction nucleotides: 4. Germline-derived CDR1 and CDR2 are KGHDR and SFDVKD.

The chain links TRBV2 to TRBJ1-2; 12 bases align to TRBD1. The V gene's germline CDR1 is SNHLY and CDR2 FYNNEI. V lost 6 bases and J lost 6; bases outside the gene matches: 5. This CDR3 has 14 residues. CDR3 sequence reads: CASRGDRGLDGYTF. In DNA, the CDR3 is TGTGCCAGCAGGGGGGACAGGGGGCTGGATGGCTACACCTTC.

About this clonotype itself: The junction and the germline gene differ at one end; a read error may be behind it. CDR3 DNA: TGTGACACCAGCTTGGGACAGGGAGTATACGAGCAGTACTTC. Translation: CDTSLGQGVYEQYF. This chain uses TRBV15 with TRBJ2-7; 9 bases are shared with TRBD1. There are 14 residues in the CDR3. The germline V gene has CDR1 LNHNV and CDR2 YYDKDF (reference sequence).

This clonotype was seen a handful of times. In DNA, the CDR3 is TGTGCCACCAGCAGGAAGAAGGGAGGTGTCGGCCAAGAGACCCAGTACTTC. Translated, it gives CATSRKKGGVGQETQYF. The chain recombines TRBV15 with TRBJ2-5; possible D gene TRBD2, 6 bases. Germline V gene data show CDR1 as LNHNV and CDR2 as YYDKDF (reference sequence). This CDR3 has 17 residues. With 3 bases removed from V and 1 base from J, the gap between germline ends came to 18 bases.

This clonotype has more than one count but fewer than ten. This chain uses TRBV27 with TRBJ2-1, with 7 nucleotides matching TRBD1. Germline V gene sequence: CDR1 MNHEY, CDR2 SMNVEV (reference sequence). Losses at the gene ends were 6 bases for V and 7 bases for J; bases not matched to a gene: 15. This CDR3 is 16 amino acids long. CDR3 coding DNA: TGTGCCAGCAGGCCCCTGACAGGGCTTACCACAAATGAGCAGTTCTTC. It is translated as CASRPLTGLTTNEQFF.

The chain joins TRBV6-2 or TRBV6-3 to TRBJ2-5, with D unresolved. V lost 5 bases and J lost 2, with 18 bases in between. The CDR3 runs 16 residues. Germline CDR1 MNHEY, CDR2 SVGEGT. CDR3 coding DNA: TGTGCCAGCAGTCCTCATAATGAAGGCACACAAGAGACCCAGTACTTC. It yields the protein CASSPHNEGTQETQYF.

This clonotype was detected only a few times. At one of its ends the junction is not consistent with the germline gene, which may arise from a read error. This sequence joins TRBV18 and TRBJ2-1; 11 nucleotides line up with TRBD2. Per the germline V gene, CDR1 is KGHSH and CDR2 is LQKENI. The length of the CDR3 is 15 residues. This chain's CDR3 is CASSPLAGENNEQFF. CDR3 nucleotides: TGTGCCAGCTCGCCACTAGCGGGGGAGAACAATGAGCAGTTCTTC.

The chain uses TRBV7-2 and TRBJ2-3; 10 nucleotides match TRBD1. The V segment lost 7 bases and the J segment 5 bases; nucleotides outside the gene matches: 9. Germline V gene lookup returns CDR1 SGHTA and CDR2 FQGNSA. The CDR3 runs to 15 residues. The CDR3 DNA reads as TGTGCCAGCACCCAGGGGACAGGGGTTGGAGATACGCAGTATTTT. This codes for CASTQGTGVGDTQYF.

This clonotype was counted only a few times. CDR3 loop: CASSFLADSPNEQFF. The CDR3 DNA reads as TGCGCCAGCAGCTTTCTGGCTGACTCCCCCAATGAGCAGTTCTTC. V gene TRBV5-1 combines with J gene TRBJ2-1; D not certain. V lost 2 bases to trimming and J lost 6 bases, with 15 bases between them. The CDR3 spans 15 residues. Germline CDR1 reads SGHRS; CDR2 reads YFSETQ.

The chain combines TRBV9 with TRBJ2-3, with TRBD2 identical over 11 bases. Losses at the gene ends were 2 bases for V and 2 bases for J; bases not matched to a gene: 7. The CDR3 has 17 residues. The germline V gene encodes CDR1 SGDLS and CDR2 YYNGEE. CDR3 region: CASSVSSTSGDTDTQYF. The CDR3 DNA reads TGTGCCAGCAGCGTCTCTTCGACTAGCGGGGACACAGATACGCAGTATTTT.

The gene calls are TRBV20-1 and TRBJ2-6; 8 bases agree with TRBD1. The CDR3 spans 16 residues. J gave up 0 bases and V 5 bases, and 6 bases lay outside the gene matches. The germline V gene has CDR1 DFQATT and CDR2 SNEGSKA (reference sequence). CDR3 amino acids: CSASQGALSGANVLTF. The CDR3 DNA is TGCAGTGCTTCGCAGGGGGCCCTCTCTGGGGCCAACGTCCTGACTTTC.

The CDR3 reads CSAIVRGSSYEQYF. As DNA, the CDR3 is TGCAGTGCTATCGTCCGGGGGAGCTCCTACGAGCAGTACTTC. The rearrangement joins TRBV20-1 to TRBJ2-7; maybe TRBD2 (6 bases). The germline V gene has CDR1 DFQATT and CDR2 SNEGSKA (reference sequence). V was trimmed by 4 bases and J by 0 bases, leaving 13 bases between them. The CDR3 sequence is 14 residues long.

The chain joins TRBV5-6 to TRBJ2-1, with D unclear. V was trimmed by 4 bases and J by 7 bases, leaving 9 bases between them. Per germline, CDR1 SGHDT and CDR2 YYEEEE. The CDR3 totals 12 residues. The CDR3 sequence: CASSDHRNEQFF. The CDR3 DNA follows: TGTGCCAGCAGCGATCACAGAAATGAGCAGTTCTTC.

The gene calls are TRBV14 and TRBJ2-7, with TRBD1 matching over 7 bases. Germline V lookup: CDR1 SGHDN, CDR2 FVKESK. The CDR3 extends over 16 amino acids. Trimming took 4 bases from V and 7 from J; bases not matched to a gene: 16. CDR3 loop: CASSRRIDARQGEQYF. CDR3 bases: TGTGCCAGCAGCCGTCGAATTGACGCGCGACAGGGAGAGCAGTACTTC.

For the CDR3, the DNA is TGTGCCAGCAGTGAGGAACTAGTTTTCGGCGATACGCAGTATTTT. Amino acid sequence: CASSEELVFGDTQYF. The V gene is TRBV2, the J gene TRBJ2-3; the D gene is possibly TRBD2 (5 bases). V gave up 3 bases and J gave up 6 bases, with 16 bases separating them. This CDR3 is 15 amino acids long. Germline V CDR1 and CDR2: SNHLY, FYNNEI.

Ten or more counts support this clonotype. The CDR3 loop is CASSFGTRNYGYTF. As DNA, the CDR3 is TGTGCCAGCAGTTTCGGCACCAGAAACTATGGCTACACCTTC. The rearrangement joins TRBV12-3 or TRBV12-4 to TRBJ1-2; D not certain. Trimming cost V 3 bases and J 2 bases, with 10 bases left between them. The CDR3 runs 14 residues.

The chain employs TRBV2 and TRBJ2-7; D is perhaps TRBD1 or TRBD2 (6 bases each). V was cut by 7 bases and J by 3 bases, with 16 bases left in between. CDR3 length: 14 residues. CDR1 and CDR2 (germline): SNHLY, FYNNEI. CDR3 residues: CASKTRGGSYEQYF. CDR3 DNA: TGTGCCAGCAAAACCAGGGGAGGCAGCTACGAGCAGTACTTC.

This clonotype was seen a few times. The chain joins TRBV10-3 to TRBJ2-7; D is possibly TRBD2 (5 bases). This CDR3 region has 15 residues. The germline V gene encodes CDR1 ENHRY and CDR2 SYGVKD. Deletions cut 2 bases from V and 4 bases from J, with 15 bases between. As DNA, the CDR3 is TGTGCCATCAGTGAGCCCAACGCGGGCGGGTACGAGCAGTACTTC. Translating gives CAISEPNAGGYEQYF.